Listed below are T cell receptor beta chains from one sample, sequenced in a study of blood T cell repertoires in COVID-19. The table came from immunoSEQ multiplex PCR; TCRdb's copy has only in-frame clones and leaves some out. The table lists some 21,000 clones, around 80% of them singletons. Sequenced: peripheral blood. Every receptor here comes from a man in his fifties or sixties with active COVID-19. Both conserved end residues are part of each CDR3. Fields, in order: D gene, J gene, V gene, clone size, CDR3 DNA, CDR3 protein. A D gene is named only where the DNA matches it firmly. Not all rows give a size; the values are once, few, many and, for expanded clones, a class.

d_call: TRBD2
j_call: TRBJ2-3
v_call: TRBV6-2/TRBV6-3
clone_size: -
cdr3_nt: TGTGCCAGCAGTTATCAAATCGGCGGGAGTACAGATACGCAGTATTTT
cdr3_aa: CASSYQIGGSTDTQYF

d_call: TRBD2
j_call: TRBJ2-7
v_call: TRBV27
clone_size: -
cdr3_nt: TGTGCCAGCAGTCCTCGCTCCTCCGGGACTAGCGGGAGCGAGCAGTACTTC
cdr3_aa: CASSPRSSGTSGSEQYF

d_call: -
j_call: TRBJ2-7
v_call: TRBV9
clone_size: -
cdr3_nt: TGTGCCAGCAGCCCCGACCCCGGGGGCTACGAGCAGTACTTC
cdr3_aa: CASSPDPGGYEQYF

d_call: -
j_call: TRBJ1-2
v_call: TRBV28
clone_size: -
cdr3_nt: TGTGCCAGCACCGACAGCGGGAGGAACTATGGCTACACCTTC
cdr3_aa: CASTDSGRNYGYTF

d_call: -
j_call: TRBJ1-1
v_call: TRBV28
clone_size: -
cdr3_nt: TGTGCCAGCAGTTTAACCGGGAGTAGGACTGAAGCTTTCTTT
cdr3_aa: CASSLTGSRTEAFF

d_call: TRBD2
j_call: TRBJ2-5
v_call: TRBV3-1/TRBV3-2
clone_size: -
cdr3_nt: TGTGCCAGCAGCCAAGTGGTTAGCGGGAGCAAAGAGACCCAGTACTTC
cdr3_aa: CASSQVVSGSKETQYF

d_call: -
j_call: TRBJ2-5
v_call: TRBV18
clone_size: -
cdr3_nt: TGTGCCAGCTCACCCTGGACATTACGGGAGACCCAGTACTTC
cdr3_aa: CASSPWTLRETQYF

d_call: TRBD2
j_call: TRBJ2-3
v_call: TRBV19
clone_size: -
cdr3_nt: TGTGCCAGTAGTAAGGGGAGGGAGGGCACAGATACGCAGTATTTT
cdr3_aa: CASSKGREGTDTQYF

d_call: -
j_call: TRBJ2-2
v_call: TRBV5-1
clone_size: -
cdr3_nt: TGCGCCAGCCGCAATGTGGGGCTAAACACCGGGGAGCTGTTTTTT
cdr3_aa: CASRNVGLNTGELFF

d_call: -
j_call: TRBJ2-1
v_call: TRBV24-1
clone_size: -
cdr3_nt: TGTGCCACCAGTGATTTGCGTCGTTCCCCTGGGACAATGTTCTACAATGAGCAGTTCTTC
cdr3_aa: CATSDLRRSPGTMFYNEQFF

d_call: -
j_call: TRBJ2-3
v_call: TRBV29-1
clone_size: once
cdr3_nt: TGCAGCGGTTGGGCTGACAGGGGAGGGAGCACAGATACGCAGTATTTT
cdr3_aa: CSGWADRGGSTDTQYF

d_call: -
j_call: TRBJ2-5
v_call: TRBV18
clone_size: -
cdr3_nt: TGTGCCAGCTCACCTCGGGACGTGAGCGGGCGAGAGACCCAGTACTTC
cdr3_aa: CASSPRDVSGRETQYF

d_call: TRBD2
j_call: TRBJ2-1
v_call: TRBV19
clone_size: -
cdr3_nt: TGTGCCAGTAGTGGTCCGACTAGCGGGTGGGATGAGCAGTTCTTC
cdr3_aa: CASSGPTSGWDEQFF

d_call: -
j_call: TRBJ2-3
v_call: TRBV24-1
clone_size: -
cdr3_nt: TGTGCCACCAGTGATTTTCAAGGTCGGGCGCAGTATTTT
cdr3_aa: CATSDFQGRAQYF

d_call: TRBD1
j_call: TRBJ2-7
v_call: TRBV9
clone_size: -
cdr3_nt: TGTGCCAGCAGCGTGGGACAGGGGAGCACCTACGAGCAGTACTTC
cdr3_aa: CASSVGQGSTYEQYF

d_call: TRBD2
j_call: TRBJ2-1
v_call: TRBV9
clone_size: -
cdr3_nt: TGTGCCAGCGGGCGGACTAGCGTGGGCAATGAGCAGTTCTTC
cdr3_aa: CASGRTSVGNEQFF

d_call: TRBD2
j_call: TRBJ2-3
v_call: TRBV5-6
clone_size: -
cdr3_nt: TGTGCCAGCAGCGTACTAGCGCGTAGCACAGATACGCAGTATTTT
cdr3_aa: CASSVLARSTDTQYF

d_call: TRBD1
j_call: TRBJ2-5
v_call: TRBV24-1
clone_size: -
cdr3_nt: TGTGCCACCAGTGATATACAGGACAGGGCCGGGACCCAGTACTTC
cdr3_aa: CATSDIQDRAGTQYF

d_call: -
j_call: TRBJ2-7
v_call: TRBV27
clone_size: -
cdr3_nt: TGTGCCAGCAGACTGCGGAGCTCCTACGAGCAGTACTTC
cdr3_aa: CASRLRSSYEQYF

d_call: TRBD1
j_call: TRBJ1-6
v_call: TRBV6-6
clone_size: medium-sized
cdr3_nt: TGTGCCAGCAGTCCCAGGGGGGACTCCTCCTATAATTCACCCCTCCACTTT
cdr3_aa: CASSPRGDSSYNSPLHF

d_call: -
j_call: TRBJ2-5
v_call: TRBV18
clone_size: -
cdr3_nt: TGTGCCAGCTCACCCCGAAGCTACAGAGCCGGAACAAGGGAGACCCAGTACTTC
cdr3_aa: CASSPRSYRAGTRETQYF

d_call: TRBD1
j_call: TRBJ2-7
v_call: TRBV29-1
clone_size: -
cdr3_nt: TGCAGCGTTGTACCCCGGAGCAAGACAGGGATCTACGAGCAGTACTTC
cdr3_aa: CSVVPRSKTGIYEQYF

d_call: -
j_call: TRBJ2-7
v_call: TRBV28
clone_size: -
cdr3_nt: TGTGCCAGCAGTTTAATAGGGGCGAAGTACGAGCAGTACTTC
cdr3_aa: CASSLIGAKYEQYF

d_call: -
j_call: TRBJ1-1
v_call: TRBV11-2
clone_size: -
cdr3_nt: TGTGCCAGCAGCTTAGGCCCGGGAAACACTGAAGCTTTCTTT
cdr3_aa: CASSLGPGNTEAFF

d_call: TRBD2
j_call: TRBJ2-7
v_call: TRBV5-4
clone_size: -
cdr3_nt: TGTGCCAGCAGGCCGGGACTAGCGGACGAGCAGTACTTC
cdr3_aa: CASRPGLADEQYF

d_call: -
j_call: TRBJ2-3
v_call: TRBV2
clone_size: -
cdr3_nt: TGTGCCAGCCTCAGAACTAGCAGCACAGATACGCAGTATTTT
cdr3_aa: CASLRTSSTDTQYF

d_call: -
j_call: TRBJ2-3
v_call: TRBV2
clone_size: -
cdr3_nt: TGTGCCAGCAGGGCCCCGCGGTCGGATACGCAGTATTTT
cdr3_aa: CASRAPRSDTQYF

d_call: -
j_call: TRBJ2-6
v_call: TRBV7-9
clone_size: few
cdr3_nt: TGTGCCAGCAGCTTTCCAGGAGGTGGGGCCAACGTCCTGACTTTC
cdr3_aa: CASSFPGGGANVLTF

d_call: -
j_call: TRBJ1-5
v_call: TRBV6-5
clone_size: -
cdr3_nt: TGTGCCAGCAGTTACTCGAGGGCGGATCAGCCCCAGCATTTT
cdr3_aa: CASSYSRADQPQHF

d_call: TRBD1
j_call: TRBJ1-1
v_call: TRBV27
clone_size: -
cdr3_nt: TGTGCCAGCAGGGACAGGGCCCGCACTGAAGCTTTCTTT
cdr3_aa: CASRDRARTEAFF

d_call: TRBD1
j_call: TRBJ2-1
v_call: TRBV10-3
clone_size: -
cdr3_nt: TGTGCCATCAGGGGGGGACAGGGACCCTACAATGAGCAGTTCTTC
cdr3_aa: CAIRGGQGPYNEQFF

d_call: TRBD1
j_call: TRBJ1-2
v_call: TRBV6-5
clone_size: -
cdr3_nt: TGTGCCAGCATTTTACCCCGGACAGGAGCAGATGGCTACACCTTC
cdr3_aa: CASILPRTGADGYTF

d_call: TRBD2
j_call: TRBJ2-7
v_call: TRBV6-5
clone_size: -
cdr3_nt: TGTGCCAGCACCCTCCGGGGGACTAGCGGCGAGCAGTACTTC
cdr3_aa: CASTLRGTSGEQYF

d_call: -
j_call: TRBJ1-2
v_call: TRBV5-1
clone_size: -
cdr3_nt: TGCGCCAGCAGCCCCGGGGAGGCCATGGGCTATGGCTACACCTTC
cdr3_aa: CASSPGEAMGYGYTF

d_call: TRBD2
j_call: TRBJ2-4
v_call: TRBV7-2
clone_size: -
cdr3_nt: TGTGCCAGCAGCCCTGTAGCGGGAGGTTCGAACATTCAGTACTTC
cdr3_aa: CASSPVAGGSNIQYF

d_call: TRBD1
j_call: TRBJ2-2
v_call: TRBV3-1/TRBV3-2
clone_size: once
cdr3_nt: TGTGCCAGCAGCCAGCGACAGGGGGCGCAGACCGGGGAGCTGTTTTTT
cdr3_aa: CASSQRQGAQTGELFF

d_call: TRBD1
j_call: TRBJ2-7
v_call: TRBV2
clone_size: few
cdr3_nt: TGTGCCAGCAGCCCCGGACAGGTGGCCCCCCAAGAGCAGTACTTC
cdr3_aa: CASSPGQVAPQEQYF

d_call: -
j_call: TRBJ2-2
v_call: TRBV19
clone_size: -
cdr3_nt: TGTGCCAGTAGTATTATCGGGTCGCCCGGGGAGCTGTTTTTT
cdr3_aa: CASSIIGSPGELFF

d_call: -
j_call: TRBJ1-5
v_call: TRBV7-2
clone_size: -
cdr3_nt: TGTGCCAGCAGCCGTACGGCGGGGGCTAATCAGCCCCAGCATTTT
cdr3_aa: CASSRTAGANQPQHF

d_call: -
j_call: TRBJ2-7
v_call: TRBV7-9
clone_size: -
cdr3_nt: TGTGCCAGCAGCTTAGCGGGGCTCTACGAGCAGTACTTC
cdr3_aa: CASSLAGLYEQYF

d_call: -
j_call: TRBJ2-3
v_call: TRBV4-2
clone_size: -
cdr3_nt: TGTGCCAGCAGCCAAGATCGGTTAAGGGGAATCGTTACAGATACGCAGTATTTT
cdr3_aa: CASSQDRLRGIVTDTQYF

d_call: -
j_call: TRBJ1-1
v_call: TRBV5-1
clone_size: -
cdr3_nt: TGCGCCAGCAGCTTGGCCAGAGGTGTGGGTTTCTTT
cdr3_aa: CASSLARGVGFF

d_call: TRBD2
j_call: TRBJ2-1
v_call: TRBV4-3
clone_size: -
cdr3_nt: TGCGCCAGCAGCCCTTTGGCGGGAGATTACAATGAGCAGTTCTTC
cdr3_aa: CASSPLAGDYNEQFF

d_call: -
j_call: TRBJ2-7
v_call: TRBV29-1
clone_size: -
cdr3_nt: TGCAGCGTTACCCCTCCGGGGGATCGGGAGCAGTACTTC
cdr3_aa: CSVTPPGDREQYF

d_call: TRBD2
j_call: TRBJ2-1
v_call: TRBV7-3
clone_size: -
cdr3_nt: TGTGCCAGCAGCTTAAAAGGGCTCGGGACTAGCCTCAATGAGCAGTTCTTC
cdr3_aa: CASSLKGLGTSLNEQFF

d_call: TRBD1
j_call: TRBJ2-2
v_call: TRBV27
clone_size: few
cdr3_nt: TGTGCCAGCAGTTTCCGGACAGGGCTATACGGCACCGGGGAGCTGTTTTTT
cdr3_aa: CASSFRTGLYGTGELFF

d_call: TRBD1
j_call: TRBJ1-1
v_call: TRBV5-1
clone_size: -
cdr3_nt: TGCGCCAGCAGCTTGTTCCCGGGACAGGAAGCTTTCTTT
cdr3_aa: CASSLFPGQEAFF

d_call: TRBD1
j_call: TRBJ1-5
v_call: TRBV7-9
clone_size: -
cdr3_nt: TGTGCCAGCAGCTTCTCCACAGGGGCAGGTAGCAATCAGCCCCAGCATTTT
cdr3_aa: CASSFSTGAGSNQPQHF

d_call: TRBD2
j_call: TRBJ2-1
v_call: TRBV7-2
clone_size: few
cdr3_nt: TGTGCCAGCAGCTCTCCCGGGACTGGGCGGGGGTCCTACAATGAGCAGTTCTTC
cdr3_aa: CASSSPGTGRGSYNEQFF

d_call: TRBD2
j_call: TRBJ2-3
v_call: TRBV7-8
clone_size: -
cdr3_nt: TGTGCCAGCAGCGCCTCGCCGGGAGGTCTAGATACGCAGTATTTT
cdr3_aa: CASSASPGGLDTQYF

d_call: TRBD2
j_call: TRBJ2-1
v_call: TRBV4-1
clone_size: -
cdr3_nt: TGCGCCAGCAGCCGCGGGACTAGCGGGGGGGGGATTTACAATGAGCAGTTCTTC
cdr3_aa: CASSRGTSGGGIYNEQFF

d_call: TRBD2
j_call: TRBJ2-1
v_call: TRBV4-3
clone_size: -
cdr3_nt: TGCGCCAGCAGCCCCGGGAGGGCCGGGAATGAGCAGTTCTTC
cdr3_aa: CASSPGRAGNEQFF

d_call: -
j_call: TRBJ1-5
v_call: TRBV2
clone_size: -
cdr3_nt: TGTGCCAGCAGTGAAGCGCAGGAAACGCTGCATTTT
cdr3_aa: CASSEAQETLHF

d_call: TRBD1
j_call: TRBJ1-2
v_call: TRBV6-5
clone_size: -
cdr3_nt: TGTGCCAGCGGACAGGGGGTCTATGGCTACACCTTC
cdr3_aa: CASGQGVYGYTF

d_call: -
j_call: TRBJ2-2
v_call: TRBV11-2
clone_size: -
cdr3_nt: TGTGCCAGCAGCGTAAGGGAGCGTCTCACCGGGGAGCTGTTTTTT
cdr3_aa: CASSVRERLTGELFF